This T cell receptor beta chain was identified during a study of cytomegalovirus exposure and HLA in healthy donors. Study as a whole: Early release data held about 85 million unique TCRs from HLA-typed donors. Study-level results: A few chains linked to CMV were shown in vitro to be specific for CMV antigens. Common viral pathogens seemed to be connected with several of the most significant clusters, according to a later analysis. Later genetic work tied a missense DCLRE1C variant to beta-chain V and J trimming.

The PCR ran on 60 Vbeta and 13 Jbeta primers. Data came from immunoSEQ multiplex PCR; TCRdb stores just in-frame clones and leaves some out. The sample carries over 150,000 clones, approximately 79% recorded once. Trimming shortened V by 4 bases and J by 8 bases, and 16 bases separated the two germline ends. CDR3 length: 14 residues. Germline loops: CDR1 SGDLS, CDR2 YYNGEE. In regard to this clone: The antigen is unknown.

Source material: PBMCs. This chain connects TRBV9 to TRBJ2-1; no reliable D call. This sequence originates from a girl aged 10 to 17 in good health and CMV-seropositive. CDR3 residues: CASSPNPTPDEQFF. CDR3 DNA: TGTGCCAGCAGCCCTAACCCAACCCCGGATGAGCAGTTCTTC.